Listed below are T cell receptor beta chains from one sample, sequenced in a study of cytomegalovirus exposure and HLA in healthy donors. This table comes from immunoSEQ multiplex PCR, and its TCRdb copy is limited to in-frame clones, with some not included. The sample lists some 130,000 clones; about 10% were seen once. Sequenced: PBMCs. The receptors shown here come from a man between 45 and 60 years old in good health and CMV-seronegative. Each CDR3 is given without its conserved first and last residue. Clone size is given for some rows only: seen once, a few or many times, or a class if the clone is expanded.

AWSVLFGSYEQY TRBJ2-7 few TRBV30
ASSPGGQNTEAF TRBJ1-1 . TRBV7-6
ASSLAGGSEKLF TRBJ1-4 . TRBV5-1
ASSVDDRFSGANVLT TRBJ2-6 . TRBV9
ASSQVGGPLNTEAF TRBJ1-1 few TRBV4-2
ASRGLANTGELF TRBJ2-2 . TRBV19
ASSQYDRTYEQY TRBJ2-7 few TRBV4-1
AIRPPGTSGTYEQY TRBJ2-7 . TRBV10-3
ASSSGTGGPSYEQY TRBJ2-7 few TRBV28
ASSPRLAPNTGELF TRBJ2-2 . TRBV11-3
ASSLDATSLTEQY TRBJ2-7 few TRBV7-3
SVSQGNYGYT TRBJ1-2 few TRBV29-1
ASSPPGTGDTDTQY TRBJ2-3 . TRBV5-1
ASSYIPGDNQPQH TRBJ1-5 few TRBV6-6
ASSEAAGGPDTQY TRBJ2-3 few TRBV6-1
AWSADRVILPF TRBJ1-1 . TRBV30
AWSGTSGKSSYEQY TRBJ2-7 . TRBV30
ASLSSYNSPLH TRBJ1-6 . TRBV28
ASRSRDLEF TRBJ2-1 . TRBV13